One TCR beta chain is described in this entry. Its antigen is unidentified. The CDR3 has 16 residues. Trimming pared 1 base from V and 5 bases from J, leaving 18 bases between. Germline CDR1 and CDR2: SGHNT and YYREEE (reference sequence). The data originate from a study of human T cells and chemical hapten exposure. Study observations and caveats: Counts of TCRs expanded at PT1 correlated positively with patch test score.

TCRdb reprocessed the RACE reads via MiXCR and lists one record per CDR3 protein. The sample has about 160,000 distinct CDR3 sequences, 28% seen once. As to time point: patch test 3, about 24 weeks after DPC sensitization. The treatment here: therapeutic diphenylcyclopropenone sensitization with weekly scalp DPC. The V call is TRBV5-4, the J call TRBJ2-5; perhaps TRBD1 as D (6 bases). The specimen comprised whole blood, sampled in connection with sensitization to the hapten diphenylcyclopropenone (DPC). This TCR was sampled from a woman younger than 35 with alopecia areata. Some clones in this sample may be carry-over from other donors' samples. The CDR3 sequence is CASSLFGQSPRETQYF. Written as DNA, the CDR3 is TGTGCCAGCAGCTTGTTCGGACAGTCCCCCCGGGAGACCCAGTACTTC.